The present entry profiles one T cell receptor beta chain with its context. The entry originates in a study of blood T cell repertoires in COVID-19. CDR1 and CDR2 from the germline V gene are SGHTA and FQGTGA. The germline V and J ends were trimmed by 5 bases and 7 bases, with 14 bases remaining between them. This CDR3 comprises 13 residues. The table came from immunoSEQ multiplex PCR; TCRdb's copy has only in-frame clones and leaves some out. The sample yields 200,000 to 300,000 clones, approximately 86% seen once. The sequence was obtained from a woman aged 55 to 70 who had recovered from COVID-19. The V gene is TRBV7-3, the J gene TRBJ1-2; possibly TRBD1 for D (5 bases). Sequencing input: peripheral blood. The CDR3 DNA is TGTGCCAGCAGCCCGGGAGGGGTTGTTGGCTACACCTTC. It encodes CASSPGGVVGYTF.